This T cell receptor beta chain emerged from a study of blood T cell repertoires in COVID-19. About the study: PBMCs, B-cell-depleted T cells, or T cells provided the cDNA or gDNA that made up the material.

Measured with immunoSEQ multiplex PCR; TCRdb has only the in-frame clones, and not every one. In the table there are roughly 84,000 clones, about 79% of which are singletons. Unmatched junction bases numbered 3, after V lost 3 bases and J lost 4 bases. The CDR3 length is 14 residues. In germline, CDR1 is SNHLY, CDR2 FYNNEI. The sequenced sample was peripheral blood. This receptor was identified in a woman between 45 and 60 years old with acute or convalescent COVID-19. The chain uses TRBV2 and TRBJ1-2; 9 bases are shared with TRBD1. The CDR3 coding sequence is TGTGCCAGCAGTGAGACAGGGGGAGGCTATGGCTACACCTTC. It translates to CASSETGGGYGYTF.